The 7 T cell receptor beta chains in this list originate from one sample, sequenced in a study of neoadjuvant anti-PD-1 for oral cavity cancer. Sequenced by immunoSEQ multiplex PCR; TCRdb stores in-frame clones only, minus some. The profile shows 9,500 to 15,000 clones, over 55% of them singletons. Time point meaning: after neoadjuvant nivolumab, at surgical resection. Sequencing was performed on PBMCs, taken after nivolumab (anti-PD-1) treatment. The receptor set was obtained from a person between 40 and 80 years old with oral cavity squamous cell carcinoma.

The chain combines TRBV5-1 with TRBJ1-6; the match to TRBD1 covers 7 bases. The CDR3 has 16 residues. Per germline, CDR1 SGHRS and CDR2 YFSETQ. Germline trimming cut 4 bases from V and 6 bases from J; bases unmatched to any gene: 10. The CDR3 region has the DNA TGCGCCAGCAGCCTTGACCCGACAGGGTTTAATTCACCCCTCCACTTT. This gives the protein CASSLDPTGFNSPLHF.

This clone showed up just a few times. The V and J genes are TRBV6-1 and TRBJ2-7; D perhaps matches TRBD2 (6 bases). Germline CDR1 MNHNS, CDR2 SASEGT. Between the trimmed V and J ends, which lost 0 bases and 6 bases, there was a span of 15 bases. The CDR3 has 15 amino acids. Written as DNA, the CDR3 is TGTGCCAGCAGTGAAGCGGGTGAAGTTAGCGGCGAGCAGTACTTC. Its translation: CASSEAGEVSGEQYF.

V usage is TRBV6-5 and J usage is TRBJ1-1, with no clear D. Trimming left V 2 bases short and J 0 bases short, with 7 bases between. Germline lookup yields CDR1 MNHEY and CDR2 SVGAGI. The CDR3 runs 14 residues. CDR3 bases: TGTGCCAGCAGTTACCGGGAGCTGAACACTGAAGCTTTCTTT. Encoded protein: CASSYRELNTEAFF.

The chain uses TRBV5-4 and TRBJ2-1, with a weak D call TRBD1 (6 bases). Germline CDR1 reads SGHNT; CDR2 reads YYREEE (reference sequence). CDR3 length equals 15 residues. V lost 2 bases and J 4 bases, leaving 13 bases between the germline ends. The CDR3 DNA follows: TGTGCCAGCAGCTTAGACACAGGGAAATACAATGAGCAGTTCTTC. Its translation is CASSLDTGKYNEQFF.

The gene calls are TRBV6-6 and TRBJ1-1; 8 bases are shared with TRBD1. The CDR3 extends over 16 amino acids. V lost 5 bases, J lost 4 bases, and 12 bases stayed unmatched. Germline CDR1 is MNHNY and CDR2 is SVGAGI (reference sequence). The DNA of the CDR3 is TGTGCCAGCAGTCCTCCCGCAGGGGGCAGGGGCACTGAAGCTTTCTTT. Its translation: CASSPPAGGRGTEAFF.

The V and J genes are TRBV2 and TRBJ2-2, with 10 bases matching TRBD1. The V segment lost 7 bases and the J segment 2 bases; nucleotides outside the gene matches: 7. This CDR3 is built from 16 residues. Germline V gene sequence: CDR1 SNHLY, CDR2 FYNNEI. The CDR3 DNA reads as TGTGCCAGCACCCCCGACAGGGGGCGCAACACCGGGGAGCTGTTTTTT. It translates to CASTPDRGRNTGELFF.

This chain joins TRBV6-4 and TRBJ2-1, with 8 bases lining up with TRBD2. The junction had 5 bases not matched to a gene; V was cut back by 0 bases and J by 4 bases. This CDR3 has 16 amino acids. CDR1 is MRHNA, CDR2 SNTAGT, per germline. CDR3: CASSDSEAGGYNEQFF. In DNA, the CDR3 is TGTGCCAGCAGTGACTCGGAGGCGGGAGGTTACAATGAGCAGTTCTTC.